The 31 T cell receptor beta chains presented below share a single source sample, sequenced in a study of blood T cell repertoires in COVID-19. Method: immunoSEQ multiplex PCR; TCRdb's copy keeps in-frame clones and lacks some. Here the sample spans 150,000 or so clones, about 87% being singletons. Sequenced input: peripheral blood. The receptors here all came from a man aged 80 or over with acute or convalescent COVID-19.

The chain couples TRBV5-8 to TRBJ2-3, with TRBD2 matching over 12 bases. CDR1 SGHTS and CDR2 YDEGEE come from the germline V gene. This CDR3 spans 16 amino acids. J lost 2 bases, V lost 2 bases, and 3 bases had no gene match. The CDR3 nucleotides read TGTGCCAGCAGCTTAGGACTAGCGGGGTCCACAGATACGCAGTATTTT. Its translation: CASSLGLAGSTDTQYF.

This chain connects TRBV19 to TRBJ2-1, with 7 nucleotides matching TRBD2. This CDR3 region has 13 residues. V dropped 3 bases and J dropped 10; count of bases not matched to a gene: 6. Germline V gene data show CDR1 as LNHDA and CDR2 as SQIVND (reference sequence). CDR3 DNA: TGTGCCAGTAGTATCAAGGGGAGGGTAGAGCAGTTCTTC. Encoded protein: CASSIKGRVEQFF.

This chain links TRBV13 with TRBJ2-1, with 12 bases identical to TRBD2. The CDR3 is made up of 16 amino acids. Germline V gene data show CDR1 as PRHDT and CDR2 as FYEKMQ (reference sequence). Losses at the gene ends were 4 bases for V and 8 bases for J; bases not matched to a gene: 9. CDR3 coding DNA: TGTGCCAGCAGCTCCCGGACTAGCGGGACGGTATATGAGCAGTTCTTC. It yields the protein CASSSRTSGTVYEQFF.

The rearrangement uses TRBV30 and TRBJ1-1, with D unclear. The CDR3 has 11 amino acids. Trimming stripped 2 bases from V and 7 bases from J, with 8 bases between. CDR1 GTSNPN and CDR2 SVGIG come from the germline V gene (reference sequence). DNA of the CDR3: TGTGCCTGGAGTTCGGGAAATGAAGCTTTCTTT. It translates to CAWSSGNEAFF.

The chain uses TRBV6-5 and TRBJ1-2; TRBD1 agrees at 9 bases. V gave up 7 bases and J gave up 0 bases; unmatched junction bases: 6. This CDR3 region has 15 residues. The germline CDR1 and CDR2 sequences are MNHEY and SVGAGI. CDR3 residues: CASTLTGGANYGYTF. DNA for the CDR3: TGTGCCAGCACCCTGACAGGGGGAGCTAACTATGGCTACACCTTC.

J is TRBJ1-5 and V is TRBV6-2 or TRBV6-3; 8 bases line up with TRBD1. The CDR3 contains 19 residues. CDR1 and CDR2 (germline): MNHEY, SVGEGT. Trimming at V came to 6 bases and at J to 1 base, leaving 17 bases not matched to a gene. The CDR3 loop reads CASSLRRTGPSGSNQPQHF. CDR3 DNA: TGTGCCAGCAGCCTTAGAAGGACAGGGCCCTCTGGGAGCAATCAGCCCCAGCATTTT.

V usage is TRBV7-2 and J usage is TRBJ2-7; 10 bases map to TRBD2. The germline V gene has CDR1 SGHTA and CDR2 FQGNSA. The CDR3 is made up of 15 amino acids. The J segment lost 3 bases and the V segment lost 1 base, leaving 3 bases of the junction unmatched. The CDR3: CASSLGPSGSYEQYF. Here the CDR3 DNA reads TGTGCCAGCAGCTTAGGCCCTAGCGGGAGCTACGAGCAGTACTTC. Full variable domain (rest looked up from reference TRBV7-2 and TRBJ2-7): GAGVSQSPSNKVTEKGKDVELRCDPISGHTALYWYRQSLGQGLEFLIYFQGNSAPDKSGLPSDRFSAERTGGSVSTLTIQRTQQEDSAVYLCASSLGPSGSYEQYFGPGTRLTVT.

This chain joins TRBV5-1 and TRBJ2-5; D unclear. Germline loops: CDR1 SGHRS, CDR2 YFSETQ. This CDR3 contains 12 residues. V dropped 2 bases and J dropped 5 bases, with 7 bases sitting between them. CDR3 coding DNA: TGCGCCAGCAGCTTCTCACGGGAGACCCAGTACTTC. It encodes CASSFSRETQYF. Full variable domain (outside the CDR3, taken from reference TRBV5-1 and TRBJ2-5): KAGVTQTPRYLIKTRGQQVTLSCSPISGHRSVSWYQQTPGQGLQFLFEYFSETQRNKGNFPGRFSGRQFSNSRSEMNVSTLELGDSALYLCASSFSRETQYFGPGTRLLVL.

This clone was detected only once. V gene TRBV30 combines with J gene TRBJ1-5, with a possible D match to TRBD1 (5 bases). V was trimmed by 1 base and J by 0 bases, leaving 10 bases between them. Germline V gene lookup returns CDR1 GTSNPN and CDR2 SVGIG (reference sequence). The CDR3 length is 15 residues. This CDR3 is CAWSGKGPSNQPQHF. The DNA of the CDR3 is TGTGCCTGGAGTGGTAAGGGGCCTAGCAATCAGCCCCAGCATTTT.

V is TRBV4-2 and J is TRBJ2-7, with 11 bases matching TRBD2. After removal of 1 base from V and 5 bases from J, the junction contained 4 bases not matched to a gene. The germline CDR1 and CDR2 sequences are LGHNA and YNFKEQ. CDR3 length equals 15 residues. This chain's CDR3 is CASSQVSTSGNEQYF. CDR3 DNA: TGTGCCAGCAGCCAAGTTTCGACTAGCGGGAACGAGCAGTACTTC.

In its sample, this clone was seen once. The CDR3 DNA is TGTGCCAGCAGACGTGACAGGGGGTCTGAAGCTTTCTTT. Its translation is CASRRDRGSEAFF. The chain uses TRBV6-5 and TRBJ1-1; 9 nucleotides align to TRBD1. From germline, CDR1 is MNHEY and CDR2 SVGAGI. Unmatched junction bases numbered 5, after V lost 6 bases and J lost 6 bases. CDR3 length: 13 residues.

J is TRBJ2-2 and V is TRBV5-1; TRBD1 aligns across 7 bases. CDR3 length: 13 amino acids. Germline V gene data show CDR1 as SGHRS and CDR2 as YFSETQ. Trimming removed 4 bases from V and 6 bases from J; junction bases left unmatched: 3. CDR3 residues: CASSAGGPGELFF. For the CDR3, the DNA is TGCGCCAGCAGCGCAGGGGGTCCCGGGGAGCTGTTTTTT.

The rearrangement joins TRBV2 to TRBJ2-7, with 8 bases matching TRBD2. V lost 3 bases and J lost 6; bases outside the gene matches: 7. Germline V gives CDR1 SNHLY, CDR2 FYNNEI. This CDR3 has 14 residues. This CDR3 reads CASSDLVGGVEQYF. In nucleotides, the CDR3 is TGTGCCAGCAGTGACTTGGTCGGGGGGGTCGAGCAGTACTTC.

The chain employs TRBV9 and TRBJ2-7, with 7 bases identical to TRBD2. Losses at the gene ends were 0 bases for V and 4 bases for J; bases not matched to a gene: 4. Germline CDR1 SGDLS, CDR2 YYNGEE. This CDR3 comprises 14 residues. CDR3: CASSVAREGYEQYF. As DNA, the CDR3 is TGTGCCAGCAGCGTAGCCAGGGAGGGGTACGAGCAGTACTTC.

The V call is TRBV30, the J call TRBJ2-1; 12 bases are a match to TRBD2. The CDR3 loop spans 16 amino acids. In germline, CDR1 is GTSNPN, CDR2 SVGIG (reference sequence). V was clipped by 0 bases and J by 4 bases; unmatched bases: 4. The CDR3: CAWSVGGTSGYNEQFF. The CDR3 region has the DNA TGTGCCTGGAGTGTTGGTGGGACTAGCGGGTACAATGAGCAGTTCTTC.

The chain has TRBV6-5 and TRBJ2-2; TRBD2 agrees at 7 bases. The CDR3 is 14 residues long. V lost 11 bases, J lost 5 bases, and 11 bases stayed unmatched. CDR1 is MNHEY, CDR2 SVGAGI, per germline. The CDR3 here is CAVTTSRGTGELFF. DNA of the CDR3: TGTGCCGTGACGACTAGCCGTGGTACCGGGGAGCTGTTTTTT.

The rearrangement joins TRBV2 to TRBJ1-4, with a weak D call TRBD1 (6 bases). This CDR3 has 14 residues. Germline V lookup: CDR1 SNHLY, CDR2 FYNNEI. V lost 4 bases to trimming and J lost 3 bases, with 9 bases between them. The CDR3 reads CASSGGGSNEKLFF. The CDR3 nucleotides are TGTGCCAGCAGTGGGGGGGGCTCTAATGAAAAACTGTTTTTT.

The J gene is TRBJ1-6, the V gene TRBV28, with 9 bases matching TRBD1. V lost 9 bases to trimming and J lost 5 bases; unmatched junction nucleotides: 2. Germline values: CDR1 MDHEN, CDR2 SYDVKM. The CDR3 runs to 13 residues. CDR3 sequence reads: CASRTGDNSPLHF. In nucleotides, the CDR3 is TGTGCCAGTAGGACAGGGGATAATTCACCCCTCCACTTT.

The chain combines TRBV9 with TRBJ1-6; D perhaps matches TRBD1 (6 bases). The CDR3 is 19 amino acids. The V gene lost 2 bases and the J gene lost 0 bases, with 18 bases spanning the gap. The germline gives CDR1 SGDLS, CDR2 YYNGEE. The CDR3 DNA reads as TGTGCCAGCAGCGTCGAATCAGCAGGGGCCAGCTCCTATAATTCACCCCTCCACTTT. This sequence encodes CASSVESAGASSYNSPLHF.

The chain has TRBV28 and TRBJ1-2, with TRBD1 identical over 7 bases. The germline V gene encodes CDR1 MDHEN and CDR2 SYDVKM. The CDR3 totals 18 residues. V was pared by 4 bases and J by 4 bases, with 18 bases of the junction left unmatched. The CDR3 protein is CASSSPSLVNRGGYGYTF. The CDR3 DNA follows: TGTGCCAGCAGTTCACCCTCCTTAGTAAACAGGGGTGGCTATGGCTACACCTTC.

Points on this clone: Other DNA variants within this sample encode the same CDR3. The chain uses TRBV5-1 and TRBJ2-2; 9 bases agree with TRBD1. Trimming removed 2 bases from V and 6 bases from J; junction bases left unmatched: 2. The CDR3 has 14 residues. Per the germline V gene, CDR1 is SGHRS and CDR2 is YFSETQ. CDR3 amino acids: CASSLQGASGELFF. CDR3 bases: TGCGCCAGCAGCTTACAGGGGGCCTCCGGGGAGCTGTTTTTT.

This clone was seen once. The chain joins TRBV27 to TRBJ1-6; D perhaps matches TRBD1 (5 bases). Per germline, CDR1 MNHEY and CDR2 SMNVEV (reference sequence). The CDR3 length is 15 residues. The V end lost 8 bases, the J end lost 3 bases, and 14 bases lay between the germline ends. This chain's CDR3 is CASGKRQGYNSPLHF. The CDR3 DNA reads TGTGCCAGCGGAAAGAGGCAGGGCTATAATTCACCCCTCCACTTT.

The CDR3 protein is CASSLGGQGAQPQHF. The CDR3 DNA follows: TGTGCCAGCAGCTTGGGGGGGCAGGGGGCCCAGCCCCAGCATTTT. The chain couples TRBV5-4 to TRBJ1-5, with 8 bases that match TRBD1. V dropped 0 bases and J dropped 7; count of bases not matched to a gene: 6. Germline lookup yields CDR1 SGHNT and CDR2 YYREEE (reference sequence). The CDR3 is 15 residues long.

J is TRBJ1-1 and V is TRBV10-2; no clear D. The length of the CDR3 is 14 residues. Trimming pared 2 bases from V and 1 base from J, leaving 8 bases between. Per germline, CDR1 WSHSY and CDR2 SAAADI. The CDR3 region has the DNA TGCGCCAGCAGTGAGACAATATGGAACACTGAAGCTTTCTTT. Amino acid sequence: CASSETIWNTEAFF.

This clone occurred a few times. The J gene is TRBJ1-6, the V gene TRBV11-2; TRBD1 is a possible D gene (6 bases). Looked up from germline, CDR1 is SGHAT and CDR2 is FQNNGV. CDR3 size: 13 residues. Trimming cost V 5 bases and J 15 bases, with 17 bases left between them. CDR3 nucleotides: TGTGCCAGCAGCCTAGCCGGGACACGGGGCCTCCACTTT. Amino acid sequence: CASSLAGTRGLHF.

This rearrangement joins TRBV7-9 to TRBJ2-7; D not certain. CDR1 SEHNR and CDR2 FQNEAQ come from the germline V gene (reference sequence). V lost 3 bases and J 3 bases, leaving 21 bases between the germline ends. The CDR3 loop spans 17 amino acids. The CDR3 bases are TGTGCCAGCAGCTTGAAACGAACGCAAGCCGGCGGCTACGAGCAGTACTTC. This codes for CASSLKRTQAGGYEQYF. The whole variable domain, filled in from reference TRBV7-9 and TRBJ2-7, reads DTGVSQNPRHKITKRGQNVTFRCDPISEHNRLYWYRQTLGQGPEFLTYFQNEAQLEKSRLLSDRFSAERPKGSFSTLEIQRTEQGDSAMYLCASSLKRTQAGGYEQYFGPGTRLTVT.

V usage is TRBV18 and J usage is TRBJ1-4, with D possibly matching TRBD1 (5 bases). The CDR3 runs to 14 residues. V was pared by 4 bases and J by 3 bases, with 9 bases between. Germline V lookup: CDR1 KGHSH, CDR2 LQKENI. CDR3 in DNA: TGTGCCAGCTCACGGGGGACTTCTAATGAAAAACTGTTTTTT. This translates into CASSRGTSNEKLFF.

V and J are TRBV6-5 and TRBJ1-3, with no clear D. This CDR3 spans 13 amino acids. Trimming left V 0 bases short and J 9 bases short, with 9 bases between. The germline V gene has CDR1 MNHEY and CDR2 SVGAGI. The CDR3 coding sequence is TGTGCCAGCAGTTACTCACGGGAAGGCACCATATATTTT. Its translation is CASSYSREGTIYF.

The genes are TRBV6-5 and TRBJ2-7, with D tentatively TRBD1 (6 bases). The V and J ends lost 6 bases and 0 bases respectively, with 12 bases between them. The CDR3 is 14 amino acids. Germline-derived CDR1 and CDR2 are MNHEY and SVGAGI. The CDR3 loop is CASRRQDSSYEQYF. The CDR3 DNA follows: TGTGCCAGCAGACGACAGGACAGCTCCTACGAGCAGTACTTC.

This chain links TRBV5-4 with TRBJ2-1; D perhaps matches TRBD1 (6 bases). The CDR3 is 15 amino acids. Germline-derived CDR1 and CDR2 are SGHNT and YYREEE (reference sequence). Trimming removed 9 bases at V and 0 bases at J, with 16 bases between. The DNA of the CDR3 is TGTGCCATCGGTTCCGGGACAATCTCCTACAATGAGCAGTTCTTC. Its protein product is CAIGSGTISYNEQFF.

The CDR3 region is CASSSSDRGVNQPQHF. The CDR3 DNA follows: TGTGCCAGCAGCAGCTCAGACCGGGGGGTCAATCAGCCCCAGCATTTT. The chain has TRBV11-2 and TRBJ1-5; maybe TRBD1 (5 bases). Germline lookup yields CDR1 SGHAT and CDR2 FQNNGV. Trimming cost V 5 bases and J 3 bases, with 17 bases left between them. The CDR3 extends over 16 amino acids.